This is a list of T cell receptor beta chains from one sample in a study of blood T cell repertoires in COVID-19. Generated by immunoSEQ multiplex PCR, the TCRdb table keeps only in-frame clones and is missing some. The sample carries about 150,000 clones, 65% to 85% recorded once. The specimen sequenced was peripheral blood. These receptors came from a woman older than 75 with acute or convalescent COVID-19. Each CDR3 is given with its conserved first and last residue. D genes are given only for firm matches. Expanded clones get a size class; other rows say once, few or many, or leave the size out.

j_gene: TRBJ2-3; abundance: .; d_gene: .; v_gene: TRBV6-5; CDR3nt: TGTGCCAGCAGTTTAAGGCCAGGGAGGTTAGATACGCAGTATTTT; CDR3aa: CASSLRPGRLDTQYF
j_gene: TRBJ1-5; abundance: .; d_gene: .; v_gene: TRBV7-9; CDR3nt: TGTGCCAGCAGCTTAGAGCCACTTCAGCCCCAGCATTTT; CDR3aa: CASSLEPLQPQHF
j_gene: TRBJ1-5; abundance: .; d_gene: TRBD1; v_gene: TRBV2; CDR3nt: TGTGCCAGCAGCGGGACAGGGGAGGGTCAGCCCCAGCATTTT; CDR3aa: CASSGTGEGQPQHF
j_gene: TRBJ1-2; abundance: .; d_gene: .; v_gene: TRBV6-2/TRBV6-3; CDR3nt: TGTGCCAGCAGTTACGGGGCCCAGGGGGGCTACACCTTC; CDR3aa: CASSYGAQGGYTF
j_gene: TRBJ2-1; abundance: once; d_gene: TRBD1; v_gene: TRBV6-5; CDR3nt: TGTGCCAGCACCAGACAGGGGGTTGGCTACAATGAGCAGTTCTTC; CDR3aa: CASTRQGVGYNEQFF
j_gene: TRBJ2-7; abundance: .; d_gene: .; v_gene: TRBV18; CDR3nt: TGTGCCAGCTCACCAGGGTCTAGCAATAGTTACGAGCAGTACTTC; CDR3aa: CASSPGSSNSYEQYF
j_gene: TRBJ1-2; abundance: .; d_gene: TRBD1; v_gene: TRBV28; CDR3nt: TGTGCCAGCAATCCTCCCAGGGGGCGGGGCTACACCTTC; CDR3aa: CASNPPRGRGYTF
j_gene: TRBJ1-1; abundance: .; d_gene: .; v_gene: TRBV18; CDR3nt: TGTGCCAGCTCGCCCGGGTGGGGCGCGGGGACTGAAGCTTTCTTT; CDR3aa: CASSPGWGAGTEAFF
j_gene: TRBJ2-1; abundance: once; d_gene: TRBD2; v_gene: TRBV18; CDR3nt: TGTGCCAGCTCACCGGGACTAGCGGGGAATGAGCAGTTCTTC; CDR3aa: CASSPGLAGNEQFF
j_gene: TRBJ2-7; abundance: .; d_gene: .; v_gene: TRBV3-1/TRBV3-2; CDR3nt: TGTGCCAGCAGCCCAGGGACAATAAGATACGAGCAGTACTTC; CDR3aa: CASSPGTIRYEQYF
j_gene: TRBJ1-2; abundance: .; d_gene: .; v_gene: TRBV2; CDR3nt: TGTGCCAGCAGTGAGTCGAGGTGGAGTGACGGCTACACCTTC; CDR3aa: CASSESRWSDGYTF